This T cell receptor beta chain was documented in a study of long-term antiretroviral therapy in people with HIV. Study in general: The 2015 immediate-ART recommendation came about a decade after the earliest samples.

There was at least one pre-ART PBMC sample for each donor, plus at least two post-ART PBMC samples. Concerning this clone: Its antigen is undetermined.

They ran version v3.0 of the immunoSEQ assay at survey level. The assay was immunoSEQ multiplex PCR, and TCRdb's table has in-frame clones only and misses some. The sample carries 20,000 or so clones, approximately 86% recorded once. Findings and limits, study-wide: ART-treated samples gained diversity yet remained below transplant donor controls. Within the repertoire, clones expanded before ART were dominant at all time points.

After removal of 1 base from V and 7 bases from J, the junction contained 9 bases not matched to a gene. The germline V gene has CDR1 SEHNR and CDR2 FQNEAQ (reference sequence). The CDR3 contains 16 residues. The TCR originated in a man aged 35-49 years with HIV. The material was unsorted PBMCs, obtained 0.5 years after starting antiretroviral therapy. The chain has TRBV7-9 and TRBJ2-7, with TRBD2 matching 11 bases. CDR3 sequence (DNA): TGTGCCAGCAGCTTAGGGGCGACTAGCGGGAATGTTGAGCAGTACTTC. This translates into CASSLGATSGNVEQYF.